The 30 T cell receptor beta chains given below trace back to one sample, sequenced in a study of metastatic and nonmetastatic thyroid tumors. TCRdb re-analyzed the PCR reads using MiXCR. The data hold about 53,000 clones, with more than 20% observed a single time. The entire patient cohort was treatment-naive prior to thyroid surgery. Sequencing was performed on blood. These receptors all come from a female donor with papillary thyroid cancer or a benign thyroid nodule (not recorded which). Some clones in this sample may be carry-over from other donors' samples.

The V gene is TRBV19, the J gene TRBJ2-7; D unclear. With 1 base removed from V and 9 bases from J, the gap between germline ends came to 10 bases. This CDR3 region has 12 residues. Germline lookup yields CDR1 LNHDA and CDR2 SQIVND (reference sequence). This CDR3 is CASSIGGHAQYF. The CDR3 DNA is TGTGCCAGTAGTATAGGAGGCCACGCGCAGTACTTC.

This clone was seen many times. The V and J genes are TRBV28 and TRBJ1-3; no clear D. CDR3 length: 17 amino acids. Trimming left V 3 bases short and J 1 base short, with 16 bases between. Germline lookup yields CDR1 MDHEN and CDR2 SYDVKM. CDR3 sequence (DNA): TGTGCCAGCAGTTTCGATGAGGCGGTAGGGTCTGGAAACACCATATATTTT. This sequence encodes CASSFDEAVGSGNTIYF.

To note about this clone: A much larger clone sits a single nucleotide away, making a read error possible. The chain has TRBV2 and TRBJ1-5; D is uncertain. CDR3 length: 13 residues. V was pared by 6 bases and J by 5 bases, with 11 bases between. Per germline, CDR1 SNHLY and CDR2 FYNNEI. The CDR3 region has the DNA TGTGCCAGCAGGGGAATCGGCGATCAGCCCCAGCATTTT. Its translation: CASRGIGDQPQHF.

Many counts were recorded for this clone. This chain joins TRBV6-5 and TRBJ2-7, with 8 bases lining up with TRBD1. The CDR3 has 16 amino acids. Germline V gene data show CDR1 as MNHEY and CDR2 as SVGAGI. V gave up 4 bases and J gave up 0 bases; unmatched junction bases: 8. CDR3 nucleotide sequence: TGTGCCAGCAGTTTACGCCGGGACAGGTCCTCCTACGAGCAGTACTTC. This sequence encodes CASSLRRDRSSYEQYF.

This clone was found many times. The chain carries TRBV12-3 or TRBV12-4 and TRBJ2-1; the match to TRBD2 covers 9 bases. The CDR3 has 15 amino acids. The V gene end was trimmed by 7 bases and the J gene end by 7 bases; junction bases not matched to a gene: 11. The CDR3 DNA follows: TGTGCCAGCACCGTAAATTGGCTAGCGGGAAATGAGCAGTTCTTC. This codes for CASTVNWLAGNEQFF.

As to this clone: This may be a read error, as it is one base from a much larger clone. This chain uses TRBV7-6 with TRBJ1-4; TRBD1 is a possible D gene (5 bases). Germline CDR1 reads SGHVS; CDR2 reads FNYEAQ. The CDR3 is made up of 14 amino acids. The CDR3 sequence is CSSSPWEGPEKLFF. The CDR3 DNA reads as TGTTCCAGCAGTCCCTGGGAGGGACCTGAAAAACTGTTTTTT. The variable domain in full, with the rest retrieved from reference TRBV7-6 and TRBJ1-4, is GAGVSQSPRYKVTKRGQDVALRCDPISGHVSLYWYRQALGQGPEFLTYFNYEAQQDKSGLPNDRFSAERPEGSISTLTIQRTEQRDSAMYRCSSSPWEGPEKLFFGSGTQLSVL.

Concerning this clone itself: Germline and junction disagree at one end, which may indicate a read error. The rearrangement uses TRBV28 and TRBJ2-3, with TRBD2 identical over 10 bases. CDR3 length: 15 residues. Looked up from germline, CDR1 is MDHEN and CDR2 is SYDVKM. CDR3 coding DNA: TGTGACAGCAGTACCCCTAGCGGGAGTACAGATAAGCAGTATTTT. It codes for CDSSTPSGSTDKQYF. The variable domain in full, completed from reference TRBV28 and TRBJ2-3, reads DVKVTQSSRYLVKRTGEKVFLECVQDMDHENMFWYRQDPGLGLRLIYFSYDVKMKEKGDIPEGYSVSREKKERFSLILESASTNQTSMYLCDSSTPSGSTDKQYFGPGTRLTVL.

A few counts support this clone. V gene TRBV11-2 combines with J gene TRBJ2-5; D not certain. In germline, CDR1 is SGHAT, CDR2 FQNNGV. With 6 bases removed from V and 4 bases from J, the gap between germline ends came to 18 bases. This CDR3 spans 15 amino acids. The CDR3, as DNA: TGTGCCAGCAGTGGAAGGTTAGATGAGAGAGAGACCCAGTACTTC. This gives the protein CASSGRLDERETQYF.

Concerning this clone itself: A much bigger clone sits one base away, suggesting this may be a read error. This chain uses TRBV3-1 with TRBJ2-3, with 7 positions matching TRBD2. V was clipped by 4 bases and J by 4 bases; unmatched bases: 5. The CDR3 loop spans 14 amino acids. In germline, CDR1 is LGHDT, CDR2 YNNKEL (reference sequence). The CDR3 region is CASSPVLAPDTQYF. CDR3 nucleotides: TGTGCCAGCAGCCCAGTACTAGCGCCAGATACGCAGTATTTT.

This clone occurred many times. The gene calls are TRBV12-3 or TRBV12-4 and TRBJ2-5; 8 bases map to TRBD1. V trimming: 6 bases; J trimming: 7 bases; junction bases outside the gene matches: 7. The CDR3 is 13 residues long. The CDR3 loop reads CASSRDRSSTQYF. The CDR3 nucleotides read TGTGCCAGCAGCCGGGACAGGTCGTCGACCCAGTACTTC.

This clone showed up many times. The chain links TRBV19 to TRBJ1-4, with TRBD1 identical over 7 bases. Germline V gene data show CDR1 as LNHDA and CDR2 as SQIVND (reference sequence). V lost 9 bases to trimming and J lost 8 bases; unmatched junction nucleotides: 18. This CDR3 has 16 amino acids. CDR3 sequence (DNA): TGTGCCAGCCAACCCCCCCGACAGGGCTCCCAGGAAAAACTGTTTTTT. It yields the protein CASQPPRQGSQEKLFF.

About this clone: A junction boundary mismatches the germline segment, possibly from a read error. The sample holds other DNA sequences that translate to the same CDR3. The CDR3 DNA follows: TGTGCGAGCAGTTACTCTCTTAGTGGGAGTCGCGGGGAGCTGTTTTTT. It translates to CASSYSLSGSRGELFF. The chain employs TRBV6-5 and TRBJ2-2; D is possibly TRBD2 (5 bases). This CDR3 is built from 16 residues. The V gene's germline CDR1 is MNHEY and CDR2 SVGAGI.

This clone was counted at least ten times. The V call is TRBV28, the J call TRBJ2-4, with 10 bases lining up with TRBD1. V trimming: 5 bases; J trimming: 12 bases; junction bases outside the gene matches: 7. Looked up from germline, CDR1 is MDHEN and CDR2 is SYDVKM. This CDR3 comprises 13 residues. For the CDR3, the DNA is TGTGCCAGCAGTCCCCGGGACAGGGGTTCTCAGTACTTC. As protein: CASSPRDRGSQYF.

This clone has a count of ten or more. This chain connects TRBV28 to TRBJ2-7; TRBD1 or TRBD2 may be the D gene (5 bases each). The CDR3 loop spans 14 amino acids. Trimming cost V 5 bases and J 7 bases, with 18 bases left between them. Per the germline V gene, CDR1 is MDHEN and CDR2 is SYDVKM. CDR3 in amino acids: CASSVLGVGREQYF. CDR3 bases: TGTGCCAGCAGTGTACTAGGGGTGGGTCGGGAGCAGTACTTC.

V and J are TRBV6-2 or TRBV6-3 and TRBJ2-1; 9 bases are shared with TRBD2. CDR1 is MNHEY, CDR2 SVGEGT, per germline. The junction had 23 bases not matched to a gene; V was cut back by 7 bases and J by 7 bases. The CDR3 runs to 19 residues. The chain's CDR3 is CASKGITGETSGRWNEQFF. For the CDR3, the DNA is TGTGCCAGCAAGGGGATTACAGGGGAGACTAGCGGCAGGTGGAATGAGCAGTTCTTC.

Only a few counts were recorded for this clone. A much larger clone differs from this one at a single base, so this may be a read error. This chain connects TRBV3-1 to TRBJ1-3, with TRBD1 as a possible D gene (5 bases). The CDR3 sequence is 13 residues long. Germline CDR1 reads LGHDT; CDR2 reads YNNKEL (reference sequence). CDR3 protein: CANSQGDFGTIYF. The CDR3 nucleotides read TGTGCCAACAGCCAAGGGGACTTTGGCACCATATATTTT.

This chain connects TRBV11-1 to TRBJ1-1, with D tentatively TRBD1 (5 bases). The CDR3 totals 12 residues. Germline CDR1 SGHAT, CDR2 FQDESV (reference sequence). Deletions cut 1 base from V and 10 bases from J, with 10 bases between. The CDR3 DNA is TGTGCCAGCAGCTTAGTAGCGGGGGTAGCTTTCTTT. It translates to CASSLVAGVAFF.

This clone was detected many times. This CDR3 reads CASSWTSAYTDTQYF. The CDR3, as DNA: TGCGCCAGCAGCTGGACTAGCGCATACACAGATACGCAGTATTTT. The chain is built from TRBV5-1 and TRBJ2-3, with 9 bases that match TRBD2. V shed 3 bases, J shed 2 bases, and the junction held 4 bases outside the gene matches. In germline, CDR1 is SGHRS, CDR2 YFSETQ. The CDR3 length is 15 residues.

Here the CDR3 DNA reads TGCAGCGTCCGGGTAGGCACAGATACGCAGTATTTT. Protein sequence: CSVRVGTDTQYF. The chain uses TRBV29-1 and TRBJ2-3, with unresolved D. The length of the CDR3 is 12 residues. The V end lost 6 bases, the J end lost 1 base, and 8 bases lay between the germline ends. Germline V CDR1 and CDR2: SQVTM, ANQGSEA.

There are many counts of this clone. The gene calls are TRBV7-8 and TRBJ1-5; 7 bases line up with TRBD1. V trimming: 3 bases; J trimming: 7 bases; junction bases outside the gene matches: 3. CDR3 size: 13 residues. Germline V gene data show CDR1 as SGHVS and CDR2 as FQNEAQ. CDR3 sequence reads: CASSFSGGQPQHF. Here the CDR3 DNA reads TGTGCCAGCAGCTTCTCAGGGGGGCAGCCCCAGCATTTT.

This clone appeared a single time. The V gene is TRBV18, the J gene TRBJ1-2, with 7 bases fitting TRBD1. The ends lost 3 bases at V and 11 bases at J; junction bases unmatched: 12. CDR1 and CDR2 (germline): KGHSH, LQKENI. There are 14 residues in the CDR3. The CDR3 coding sequence is TGTGCCAGCTCACCGAAAACAGGGGAGCGTGGATACACCTTC. It encodes CASSPKTGERGYTF.

This clone appeared many times. This chain uses TRBV5-1 with TRBJ2-7; TRBD1 aligns across 7 bases. The CDR3 length is 15 residues. The V gene end was trimmed by 4 bases and the J gene end by 5 bases; junction bases not matched to a gene: 12. Germline V gives CDR1 SGHRS, CDR2 YFSETQ. The CDR3 DNA follows: TGCGCCAGCAGCGGGCTCGACAGGGAAATCGACGAGCAGTACTTC. It specifies CASSGLDREIDEQYF.

This clone has a count of ten or more. V usage is TRBV6-2 or TRBV6-3 and J usage is TRBJ2-7, with D possibly matching TRBD2 (8 bases). The CDR3 extends over 15 amino acids. The germline V gene encodes CDR1 MNHEY and CDR2 SVGEGT. V was clipped by 5 bases and J by 4 bases, with 18 bases between them. CDR3 nucleotide sequence: TGTGCCAGCAGTCCGCCGGGAGGGGGCAAATACGAGCAGTACTTC. It yields the protein CASSPPGGGKYEQYF.

This clone occurred many times. This chain links TRBV4-2 with TRBJ2-5; 7 bases are a match to TRBD2. This CDR3 has 16 amino acids. The germline V gene has CDR1 LGHNA and CDR2 YNFKEQ. Trimming at V came to 4 bases and at J to 2 bases, leaving 10 bases not matched to a gene. CDR3 amino acids: CASSPGAVSGQETQYF. The CDR3, as DNA: TGTGCCAGCAGCCCCGGGGCAGTTAGCGGGCAAGAGACCCAGTACTTC.

The chain links TRBV30 to TRBJ2-1; 7 nucleotides agree with TRBD2. Germline CDR1 reads GTSNPN; CDR2 reads SVGIG (reference sequence). After removal of 4 bases from V and 8 bases from J, the junction contained 23 bases not matched to a gene. The CDR3 contains 18 residues. The CDR3: CAWTRGRTCGRLVYEQFF. For the CDR3, the DNA is TGTGCCTGGACTAGAGGTAGGACTTGCGGGAGACTTGTGTATGAGCAGTTCTTC. Filled out from reference TRBV30 and TRBJ2-1, the complete variable domain reads SQTIHQWPATLVQPVGSPLSLECTVEGTSNPNLYWYRQAAGRGLQLLFYSVGIGQISSEVPQNLSASRPQDRQFILSSKKLLLSDSGFYLCAWTRGRTCGRLVYEQFFGPGTRLTVL.

Details on this clone: Germline and junction disagree at one end, which may indicate a read error. V usage is TRBV2 and J usage is TRBJ1-5; a possible D gene is TRBD1 (6 bases). Per the germline V gene, CDR1 is SNHLY and CDR2 is FYNNEI. The CDR3 length is 15 residues. CDR3 region: CDSSHGQNLNQPQHF. DNA of the CDR3: TGTGACAGCAGTCACGGACAGAACTTAAATCAGCCCCAGCATTTT.

This clone was observed many times. A much larger clone sits a single nucleotide away, making a read error possible. J is TRBJ2-7 and V is TRBV20-1; 8 nucleotides agree with TRBD2. The CDR3 runs 12 residues. Germline CDR1 DFQATT, CDR2 SNEGSKA (reference sequence). Written as DNA, the CDR3 is TGCGCCCCCGGGAGGGTACCCTACGAGCAGTACTTC. It codes for CAPGRVPYEQYF.

This clone was detected ten times or more. V is TRBV7-3 and J is TRBJ2-2; maybe TRBD1 (5 bases). This CDR3 comprises 15 residues. V was pared by 5 bases and J by 7 bases, with 17 bases between. Germline V gene data show CDR1 as SGHTA and CDR2 as FQGTGA. DNA of the CDR3: TGTGCCAGCAGCCCCCGGACAAGGGGTGGCGGGGAGCTGTTTTTT. Translated: CASSPRTRGGGELFF. The full variable domain, its missing parts supplied by reference TRBV7-3 and TRBJ2-2, is GAGVSQTPSNKVTEKGKYVELRCDPISGHTALYWYRQSLGQGPEFLIYFQGTGAADDSGLPNDRFFAVRPEGSVSTLKIQRTERGDSAVYLCASSPRTRGGGELFFGEGSRLTVL.

The table lists this clone with many counts. The chain combines TRBV19 with TRBJ1-6; D is ambiguous. CDR1 and CDR2 (germline): LNHDA, SQIVND (reference sequence). The CDR3 covers 16 residues. Trimming took 3 bases from V and 0 from J, leaving 9 bases between them. The CDR3 sequence: CASSMAGLSYNSPLHF. The CDR3 nucleotides are TGTGCCAGTAGTATGGCAGGCCTCTCCTATAATTCACCCCTCCACTTT.

Of note for this clone: A clone one base away is much larger, so this may be a read error. Other nucleotide sequences from this sample produce the same CDR3. V usage is TRBV27 and J usage is TRBJ1-1; the D gene is possibly TRBD1 (6 bases). CDR3 size: 13 residues. Germline CDR1 reads MNHEY; CDR2 reads SMNVEV (reference sequence). Trimming cost V 6 bases and J 6 bases, with 14 bases left between them. The CDR3 nucleotides read TGTGCCAGCAGCTTACGCAGGGGTGCTGAAGCTTTCTTT. Translating it yields CASSLRRGAEAFF.